This T cell receptor (beta chain) was documented in a study of PD-1 blockade in mismatch repair-deficient tumors. Study-wide findings and caveats: Tumor-resident clones, often undetectable pretreatment in blood, expanded then contracted after pembrolizumab.

Measured with immunoSEQ multiplex PCR; TCRdb has only the in-frame clones, and not every one. In the table there are tens of thousands of clones, about 82% of which are singletons. In germline, CDR1 is MGHRA, CDR2 YSYEKL. V lost 1 base and J lost 7, with 17 bases in between. This CDR3 contains 16 residues. Comment on this clone: Antigen unknown.

The TCR originated in an adult with mismatch repair-deficient cancer. The J gene is TRBJ1-5, the V gene TRBV4-1, with TRBD1 as a possible D gene (5 bases). The sample was peripheral blood, taken 44 weeks after starting pembrolizumab. CDR3 sequence (DNA): TGCGCCAGCAGCCAAGCGTCAGGGATGGTGGACCAGCCCCAGCATTTT. It yields the protein CASSQASGMVDQPQHF.